This record covers a single T cell receptor beta chain. The antigen remains unidentified. This specimen belongs to a study of coeliac disease. Turning to the study itself: High-resolution HLA typing was lacking; TRBV7-2 bias was queried instead. Study-level results: Published gliadin-specific TRB sequences appeared in about 55% of the 18 coeliac samples, 1 of 6 controls.

The assay was immunoSEQ multiplex PCR, and TCRdb's table has in-frame clones only and misses some. This sample carries approximately 3,000 clones, less than 75% of them seen once, and the ten largest clones take around 20%. V was cut by 5 bases and J by 4 bases, with 15 bases left in between. Germline loops: CDR1 SGHNT, CDR2 YYREEE (reference sequence). The CDR3 runs 14 residues. The specimen was lymphocytes from the gut lamina propria. V gene TRBV5-4 combines with J gene TRBJ2-5; a possible D gene is TRBD2 (5 bases). This TCR derives from a man at least 80 years old without celiac disease. CDR3 in DNA: TGTGCCAGCAGTCAAGAGGGCAGAGCAGAGACCCAGTACTTC. Translation gives CASSQEGRAETQYF.